This T cell receptor (beta chain) was recovered during a study of shared clonotypes between healthy human individuals. Study conclusions and caveats: Donor scarcity curtailed the genetic and exposure-history diversity represented herein. Only blood was sampled; tissue repertoires likely differ. Clonotypes which were not shared had lower generation probabilities than clonotypes that all four donors shared.

Several immunoSEQ plates received, in even portions, the genomic DNA of each subset. Profiled with immunoSEQ multiplex PCR; TCRdb holds only in-frame clones, not every one. The repertoire consists of around 2.1 million clones, with 90% to 95% occurring once and the leading ten covering 1.5% to 2%. The naive CD8 fraction comprised CD45RO-negative cells positively selected for CCR7 and excluded terminally differentiated effector memory CD45RA+ cells. The CDR3 covers 13 residues. Looked up from germline, CDR1 is MNHEY and CDR2 is SMNVEV (reference sequence). Deletions cut 5 bases from V and 2 bases from J, with 10 bases between. Details on this clone: What it binds is not known. Other DNA sequences of this sample code for an identical CDR3.

This TCR came from a man between 18 and 35 years old in good health. Some clones in this sample may be carry-over from other donors' samples. V gene TRBV27 combines with J gene TRBJ2-7, with D unclear. The sequencing sample was made of naive CD8+ T cells from PBMCs. CDR3 amino acids: CASSPSSTYEQYF. The CDR3, as DNA: TGTGCCAGCAGTCCCTCCTCTACCTACGAGCAGTACTTC.